The 5 T cell receptor beta chains below were found in one sample sequenced in a study of vaccination effects on CD4 cells after COVID-19. Following an approximately ten-day culture, CD4+ T cells were purified. The person acquired a PCR-confirmed SARS-CoV-2 infection between March and December 2020. Of the BNT162b2 and mRNA-1273 vaccines, participants received two doses of one or the other. Repertoires were generated with immunoSEQ multiplex PCR, while TCRdb's copy carries only in-frame clones and drops some. Of around 50,000 clones listed, about 74% are singletons. Their antigens are not known. Sequences were derived from CD4+ T cells from PBMCs cultured without peptide, sampled after COVID-19 vaccination. Source of these receptors: a human donor who had a prior SARS-CoV-2 infection.

This clone showed up just a few times. This chain uses TRBV6-5 with TRBJ1-6; possible D gene TRBD1, 6 bases. Germline V CDR1 and CDR2: MNHEY, SVGAGI. CDR3 length: 14 residues. Deletions cut 2 bases from V and 10 bases from J, with 12 bases between. The CDR3 nucleotides read TGTGCCAGCAGTTACGGCAGAGGACAGTCACCCCTCCACTTT. This codes for CASSYGRGQSPLHF.

This clone has a single count. The chain couples TRBV24-1 to TRBJ2-7; 9 nucleotides align to TRBD1. The junction had 8 bases not matched to a gene; V was cut back by 5 bases and J by 1 base. Germline V gene data show CDR1 as KGHDR and CDR2 as SFDVKD. The CDR3 runs to 16 residues. The CDR3 nucleotides are TGTGCCACCAGTGGGACGGGACAGGGCGATTCCTACGAGCAGTACTTC. This gives the protein CATSGTGQGDSYEQYF.

The chain links TRBV2 to TRBJ1-5; unclear D gene. The ends were cut back, 8 bases at V and 3 bases at J, with 14 bases in the middle. CDR1 and CDR2 (germline): SNHLY, FYNNEI. CDR3 size: 14 residues. In DNA, the CDR3 is TGTGCCAGCGGCCCGGGTTTGATCAATCAGCCCCAGCATTTT. It is translated as CASGPGLINQPQHF. Looking up the rest from reference TRBV2 and TRBJ1-5 gives the full variable domain: EPEVTQTPSHQVTQMGQEVILRCVPISNHLYFYWYRQILGQKVEFLVSFYNNEISEKSEIFDDQFSVERPDGSNFTLKIRSTKLEDSAMYFCASGPGLINQPQHFGDGTRLSIL.

The gene calls are TRBV7-2 and TRBJ1-6, with no clear D. The CDR3 runs to 15 residues. V gave up 1 base and J gave up 10 bases, with 14 bases separating them. Germline-derived CDR1 and CDR2 are SGHTA and FQGNSA. The CDR3 here is CASSLEPGRGSPLHF. Written as DNA, the CDR3 is TGTGCCAGCAGCTTAGAACCGGGCAGAGGGTCACCCCTCCACTTT.

The chain has TRBV18 and TRBJ2-5, with 9 bases aligning to TRBD2. The CDR3 length is 16 residues. With 0 bases clipped from V and 5 bases from J, the junction kept 7 bases outside the gene matches. CDR1 is KGHSH and CDR2 is LQKENI in the germline V gene. The CDR3 reads CASSPPGVAGVETQYF. The DNA for the CDR3 is TGTGCCAGCTCACCACCGGGGGTAGCGGGAGTGGAGACCCAGTACTTC.